The 22 T cell receptor beta chains below all came from one sample that was sequenced in a study of cytomegalovirus exposure and HLA in healthy donors. A multiplex PCR was run with 60 Vbeta primers and 13 Jbeta primers. Only in-frame clones appear in the TCRdb table, and some are missing; sequencing was by immunoSEQ multiplex PCR. The table lists about 130,000 clones. The specimen was PBMCs. Source of these receptors: a man younger than 45 in good health and CMV-seronegative.

The V call is TRBV13, the J call TRBJ1-3; D not resolved. The CDR3 is 16 residues long. Trimming left V 8 bases short and J 0 bases short, with 17 bases between. The germline gives CDR1 PRHDT, CDR2 FYEKMQ (reference sequence). This chain's CDR3 is CASLWLGSISGNTIYF. The CDR3 DNA follows: TGTGCCAGCCTTTGGTTGGGCTCGATCTCTGGAAACACCATATATTTT.

This sequence joins TRBV9 and TRBJ2-6, with 7 bases matching TRBD2. With V trimmed by 0 bases and J by 3 bases, 0 bases remained unmatched. The CDR3 has 15 residues. CDR1 SGDLS and CDR2 YYNGEE come from the germline V gene. The DNA of the CDR3 is TGTGCCAGCAGCGTAGGCGGGAGTGGGGCCAACGTCCTGACTTTC. Translating gives CASSVGGSGANVLTF.

The V call is TRBV19, the J call TRBJ2-2; D may be TRBD1 (7 bases). This CDR3 has 15 residues. The V gene's germline CDR1 is LNHDA and CDR2 SQIVND (reference sequence). V lost 2 bases, J lost 3 bases, and 10 bases lay in between. The CDR3 loop is CASSITGDYTGELFF. For the CDR3, the DNA is TGTGCCAGTAGTATAACAGGGGACTACACCGGGGAGCTGTTTTTT.

The chain is built from TRBV30 and TRBJ2-1; tentatively, D is TRBD1 (6 bases). CDR3 length: 15 amino acids. In germline, CDR1 is GTSNPN, CDR2 SVGIG (reference sequence). The V end lost 3 bases, the J end lost 5 bases, and 17 bases lay between the germline ends. The CDR3 DNA reads as TGTGCCTGGAGGAAGCCGGGACAACACAACAATGAGCAGTTCTTC. It encodes CAWRKPGQHNNEQFF.

This sequence joins TRBV29-1 and TRBJ2-5, with 9 bases that match TRBD1. The J call could be wrong; TRBJ2-7 is a better fit for the DNA end. CDR1 and CDR2 from the germline V gene are SQVTM and ANQGSEA. The CDR3 has 12 residues. CDR3 nucleotide sequence: TGCAGCGCCAGACAGGGGGCCTACGAGCAGTACTTC. Encoded protein: CSARQGAYEQYF.

The chain joins TRBV5-1 to TRBJ1-4; D remains ambiguous. The CDR3 has 14 residues. The germline CDR1 and CDR2 sequences are SGHRS and YFSETQ. V was cut by 5 bases and J by 6 bases, with 14 bases left in between. CDR3 loop: CASSSDMTDEKLFF. As DNA, the CDR3 is TGCGCCAGCAGTTCCGACATGACGGATGAAAAACTGTTTTTT.

V gene TRBV13 combines with J gene TRBJ2-5, with TRBD2 matching over 10 bases. The J call is doubtful: the DNA matches TRBJ2-7 better. The CDR3 loop spans 16 amino acids. CDR1 is PRHDT and CDR2 is FYEKMQ in the germline V gene (reference sequence). The CDR3 nucleotides read TGTGCCAGCAGCTCCTTAGGGACTAGCGTCTCCTACGAGCAGTACTTC. It codes for CASSSLGTSVSYEQYF.

The rearrangement joins TRBV5-4 to TRBJ1-4; TRBD1 matches 7 bases. The CDR3 is 15 amino acids. After removal of 4 bases from V and 3 bases from J, the junction contained 6 bases not matched to a gene. Germline V lookup: CDR1 SGHNT, CDR2 YYREEE (reference sequence). CDR3 coding DNA: TGTGCCAGCAGCGCTAACAGGGGTGCTAATGAAAAACTGTTTTTT. Protein: CASSANRGANEKLFF.

V usage is TRBV6-1 and J usage is TRBJ2-7; 11 positions match TRBD1. Losses at the gene ends were 7 bases for V and 5 bases for J; bases not matched to a gene: 10. The CDR3 spans 15 residues. CDR1 MNHNS and CDR2 SASEGT come from the germline V gene. The CDR3 DNA reads as TGTGCCAGCAATACCCGGGACAGGGGGTCCAACGAGCAGTACTTC. The encoded protein is CASNTRDRGSNEQYF.

V and J are TRBV6-5 and TRBJ1-5; D unclear. Germline V gene sequence: CDR1 MNHEY, CDR2 SVGAGI. With 2 bases removed from V and 0 bases from J, the gap between germline ends came to 8 bases. The CDR3 sequence is 15 residues long. CDR3 region: CASSYRGNSNQPQHF. The CDR3 DNA reads TGTGCCAGCAGTTACCGAGGGAATAGCAATCAGCCCCAGCATTTT.

V gene TRBV28 combines with J gene TRBJ1-2, with D maybe TRBD1 (6 bases). Trimming left V 6 bases short and J 6 bases short, with 11 bases between. Germline V gene sequence: CDR1 MDHEN, CDR2 SYDVKM. This CDR3 region has 12 residues. The DNA of the CDR3 is TGTGCCAGCAGCGACGACAGGCATGGCTACACCTTC. This codes for CASSDDRHGYTF.

The rearrangement links TRBV30 to TRBJ1-4; 7 nucleotides match TRBD1. V lost 3 bases, J lost 4 bases, and 5 bases stayed unmatched. The CDR3 totals 14 residues. CDR1 and CDR2 (germline): GTSNPN, SVGIG (reference sequence). This chain's CDR3 is CAWRGDSYNEKLFF. The CDR3 nucleotides are TGTGCCTGGAGGGGGGACAGTTATAATGAAAAACTGTTTTTT.

This chain joins TRBV30 and TRBJ2-7; no definite D call. The CDR3 has 11 amino acids. Trimming shortened V by 0 bases and J by 6 bases, and 6 bases separated the two germline ends. Germline loops: CDR1 GTSNPN, CDR2 SVGIG (reference sequence). The CDR3 loop is CAWSVLGEQYF. The DNA of the CDR3 is TGTGCCTGGAGTGTACTTGGCGAGCAGTACTTC.

The gene calls are TRBV6-5 and TRBJ1-1; no clear D. Germline V gene lookup returns CDR1 MNHEY and CDR2 SVGAGI. V dropped 2 bases and J dropped 5 bases, with 3 bases sitting between them. The CDR3 is 11 residues long. The CDR3 is CASSYQTEAFF. Written as DNA, the CDR3 is TGTGCCAGCAGTTACCAGACTGAAGCTTTCTTT.

The genes are TRBV7-8 and TRBJ2-7, with TRBD2 matching over 7 bases. The CDR3 is made up of 14 amino acids. V dropped 0 bases and J dropped 6; count of bases not matched to a gene: 5. Germline V gene data show CDR1 as SGHVS and CDR2 as FQNEAQ. CDR3 in amino acids: CASSLAPPGGEQYF. Written as DNA, the CDR3 is TGTGCCAGCAGCTTAGCGCCTCCGGGGGGCGAGCAGTACTTC.

The DNA for the CDR3 is TGTGCCAGCAGTTTACCGGGTAGTGAGCAGTTCTTC. Translated, it gives CASSLPGSEQFF. The gene calls are TRBV7-3 and TRBJ2-1; no definite D call. Trimming took 6 bases from V and 9 from J, leaving 12 bases between them. The CDR3 has 12 amino acids. Germline-derived CDR1 and CDR2 are SGHTA and FQGTGA.

The chain carries TRBV10-3 and TRBJ2-2; TRBD2 agrees at 7 bases. This CDR3 has 18 amino acids. V was clipped by 6 bases and J by 3 bases; unmatched bases: 16. The germline V gene encodes CDR1 ENHRY and CDR2 SYGVKD. The CDR3 reads CAISPRSPGGSDTGELFF. CDR3 nucleotides: TGTGCCATCAGCCCACGATCACCTGGCGGGAGTGACACCGGGGAGCTGTTTTTT.

The CDR3 sequence: CASSPPGQGVLNYGYTF. Here the CDR3 DNA reads TGTGCCAGCAGCCCGCCGGGACAGGGGGTACTTAACTATGGCTACACCTTC. V and J are TRBV7-9 and TRBJ1-2; TRBD1 matches 11 bases. J gave up 1 base and V 5 bases, and 9 bases lay outside the gene matches. The CDR3 totals 17 residues. Per germline, CDR1 SEHNR and CDR2 FQNEAQ (reference sequence).

The chain is built from TRBV7-9 and TRBJ2-5, with 10 bases matching TRBD2. TRBJ2-7 matches the DNA end more closely, so the J call is doubtful. Germline CDR1 and CDR2: SEHNR and FQNEAQ (reference sequence). This CDR3 is 16 amino acids long. The CDR3 bases are TGTGCCAGCAGCTCCCGGGGCAGCGGGAGGGCCCACGAGCAGTACTTC. This gives the protein CASSSRGSGRAHEQYF.

CDR3: CASSFTSYQRSGRSDEQYF. The CDR3 bases are TGTGCCAGCAGCTTCACCTCCTACCAACGGAGCGGGAGGAGCGACGAGCAGTACTTC. The chain recombines TRBV7-2 with TRBJ2-7; TRBD2 agrees at 9 bases. Germline V CDR1 and CDR2: SGHTA, FQGNSA. Unmatched junction bases numbered 20, after V lost 3 bases and J lost 5 bases. The length of the CDR3 is 19 residues.

The rearrangement uses TRBV5-6 and TRBJ2-1; TRBD2 matches 9 bases. The CDR3 covers 14 residues. Trimming cost V 3 bases and J 13 bases; bases outside gene matches: 11. Germline V CDR1 and CDR2: SGHDT, YYEEEE. CDR3 sequence reads: CASSSGLAIVAQFF. As DNA, the CDR3 is TGTGCCAGCAGCTCGGGACTAGCAATCGTTGCTCAGTTCTTC.

V and J are TRBV19 and TRBJ2-7, with a tentative D call TRBD2 (5 bases). Germline CDR1 is LNHDA and CDR2 is SQIVND (reference sequence). CDR3 length equals 16 residues. Trimming stripped 5 bases from V and 4 bases from J, with 21 bases between. In nucleotides, the CDR3 is TGTGCCAGTAGTCCCCCGGTAGGGAGCCTACCTTACGAGCAGTACTTC. Translation: CASSPPVGSLPYEQYF.